This is a list of T cell receptor beta chains from one sample in a study of blood T cells in healthy people across ages. One entry per CDR3 protein, called by TCRdb with MiXCR from the 5' RACE reads. The sample has 550,000 to 750,000 distinct CDR3 sequences, approximately 21% seen once; the top ten hold roughly 3.4%. Sequencing was performed on blood. The receptors here all came from a man in his sixties or seventies in good health. CDR3s include the opening cysteine and the closing phenylalanine or tryptophan. Each record gives: clone size, CDR3 length, D gene, J gene, V gene, CDR3 protein, CDR3 DNA. A D gene is named only where the DNA matches it firmly. Rows may omit the clone size; those that give it use once, few, many or a size class.

clone_size: NA; cdr3_length: 14; d_call: TRBD1; j_call: TRBJ2-3; v_call: TRBV20-1; cdr3_aa: CSAHTGGVLDTQYF; cdr3_nt: TGCAGTGCCCATACAGGGGGAGTTTTAGATACGCAGTATTTT
clone_size: NA; cdr3_length: 13; d_call: NA; j_call: TRBJ1-2; v_call: TRBV11-2; cdr3_aa: CASSVLGNYGYTF; cdr3_nt: TGTGCCAGCAGCGTGCTGGGGAACTATGGCTACACCTTC
clone_size: few; cdr3_length: 15; d_call: TRBD2; j_call: TRBJ2-3; v_call: TRBV5-1; cdr3_aa: CASSYIGGRADTQYF; cdr3_nt: TGCGCCAGCAGCTATATAGGCGGGAGGGCCGATACGCAGTATTTT
clone_size: few; cdr3_length: 15; d_call: TRBD1; j_call: TRBJ2-5; v_call: TRBV5-5; cdr3_aa: CASSLTAGGKETQYF; cdr3_nt: TGTGCCAGCAGCTTGACGGCAGGGGGAAAAGAGACCCAGTACTTC
clone_size: few; cdr3_length: 13; d_call: TRBD1; j_call: TRBJ1-2; v_call: TRBV2; cdr3_aa: CASTQQGVEGYTF; cdr3_nt: TGTGCCAGCACCCAACAGGGGGTAGAGGGCTACACCTTC
clone_size: few; cdr3_length: 15; d_call: TRBD2; j_call: TRBJ2-7; v_call: TRBV14; cdr3_aa: CASSHDSGFDYEQYF; cdr3_nt: TGTGCCAGCAGCCATGATAGCGGGTTCGACTACGAGCAGTACTTC
clone_size: many; cdr3_length: 13; d_call: NA; j_call: TRBJ2-2; v_call: TRBV3-1; cdr3_aa: CASSQTWTGELFF; cdr3_nt: TGTGCCAGCAGCCAAACGTGGACCGGGGAGCTGTTTTTT
clone_size: few; cdr3_length: 16; d_call: NA; j_call: TRBJ2-7; v_call: TRBV4-1; cdr3_aa: CASSQVATGVLYEQYF; cdr3_nt: TGCGCCAGCAGCCAAGTCGCGACAGGAGTGTTATACGAGCAGTACTTC
clone_size: few; cdr3_length: 17; d_call: TRBD1; j_call: TRBJ2-7; v_call: TRBV7-9; cdr3_aa: CASSASPGTGFSYEQYF; cdr3_nt: TGTGCCAGCAGCGCAAGCCCCGGGACAGGGTTCTCCTACGAGCAGTACTTC
clone_size: NA; cdr3_length: 11; d_call: NA; j_call: TRBJ2-5; v_call: TRBV29-1; cdr3_aa: CSIDGGETQYF; cdr3_nt: TGCAGCATTGATGGCGGAGAGACCCAGTACTTC
clone_size: NA; cdr3_length: 14; d_call: TRBD2; j_call: TRBJ2-7; v_call: TRBV3-1; cdr3_aa: CASSLLAGEYEQYF; cdr3_nt: TGTGCCAGCAGCCTACTAGCGGGAGAGTACGAGCAGTACTTC
clone_size: NA; cdr3_length: 16; d_call: TRBD2; j_call: TRBJ2-3; v_call: TRBV7-9; cdr3_aa: CASSSLYGRATDTQYF; cdr3_nt: TGTGCCAGCAGCTCCTTATACGGGAGGGCCACAGATACGCAGTATTTT
clone_size: many; cdr3_length: 13; d_call: NA; j_call: TRBJ2-7; v_call: TRBV12-3/TRBV12-4; cdr3_aa: CASSLQDPYEQYF; cdr3_nt: TGTGCCAGCAGTTTGCAGGACCCCTACGAGCAGTACTTC
clone_size: NA; cdr3_length: 17; d_call: TRBD2; j_call: TRBJ2-1; v_call: TRBV7-9; cdr3_aa: CASSAQPPGLADSEQFF; cdr3_nt: TGTGCCAGCAGCGCCCAACCCCCGGGACTAGCGGACAGTGAGCAGTTCTTC
clone_size: NA; cdr3_length: 15; d_call: NA; j_call: TRBJ2-5; v_call: TRBV20-1; cdr3_aa: CSADGDIKGQETQYF; cdr3_nt: TGCAGTGCTGATGGGGACATAAAGGGCCAAGAGACCCAGTACTTC
clone_size: NA; cdr3_length: 15; d_call: TRBD1; j_call: TRBJ1-1; v_call: TRBV4-1; cdr3_aa: CASSQGDRMNTEAFF; cdr3_nt: TGCGCCAGCAGCCAGGGGGACAGAATGAACACTGAAGCTTTCTTT
clone_size: few; cdr3_length: 12; d_call: NA; j_call: TRBJ2-2; v_call: TRBV7-2; cdr3_aa: CASSLFLGELFF; cdr3_nt: TGTGCCAGCAGCTTATTTCTCGGGGAGCTGTTTTTT
clone_size: few; cdr3_length: 15; d_call: NA; j_call: TRBJ2-5; v_call: TRBV29-1; cdr3_aa: CSVEGEGQGPQTQYF; cdr3_nt: TGCAGCGTTGAGGGTGAGGGCCAGGGGCCTCAGACCCAGTACTTC
clone_size: NA; cdr3_length: 14; d_call: NA; j_call: TRBJ1-5; v_call: TRBV28; cdr3_aa: CASNPRRGAWPQHF; cdr3_nt: TGTGCCAGCAACCCCAGGCGGGGGGCTTGGCCCCAGCATTTT
clone_size: few; cdr3_length: 17; d_call: NA; j_call: TRBJ1-4; v_call: TRBV7-2; cdr3_aa: CASSLEVWSAGLGKLFF; cdr3_nt: TGTGCCAGCAGCTTAGAAGTCTGGTCAGCAGGGTTGGGAAAACTGTTTTTT
clone_size: NA; cdr3_length: 13; d_call: NA; j_call: TRBJ2-1; v_call: TRBV29-1; cdr3_aa: CSGTRDMTEEQFF; cdr3_nt: TGCAGCGGGACCCGGGACATGACCGAGGAGCAGTTCTTC
clone_size: NA; cdr3_length: 12; d_call: NA; j_call: TRBJ2-5; v_call: TRBV20-1; cdr3_aa: CSARGHQETQYF; cdr3_nt: TGCAGTGCTAGAGGGCACCAGGAGACCCAGTACTTC
clone_size: many; cdr3_length: 14; d_call: NA; j_call: TRBJ2-5; v_call: TRBV7-7; cdr3_aa: CASSLDSSQETQYF; cdr3_nt: TGTGCTAGCAGCTTAGACAGTTCCCAAGAGACCCAGTACTTC
clone_size: NA; cdr3_length: 12; d_call: NA; j_call: TRBJ1-1; v_call: TRBV12-3/TRBV12-4; cdr3_aa: CASSLGVRGAFF; cdr3_nt: TGTGCCAGCAGTTTGGGGGTTCGCGGAGCTTTCTTT
clone_size: many; cdr3_length: 14; d_call: NA; j_call: TRBJ2-1; v_call: TRBV5-1; cdr3_aa: CASSPGSSYNEQFF; cdr3_nt: TGTGCCAGCAGTCCCGGTTCCTCCTACAATGAGCAGTTCTTC
clone_size: few; cdr3_length: 14; d_call: NA; j_call: TRBJ1-1; v_call: TRBV3-1; cdr3_aa: CASSQSGGGGEAFF; cdr3_nt: TGTGCCAGCAGCCAATCGGGGGGCGGGGGTGAAGCTTTCTTT
clone_size: few; cdr3_length: 12; d_call: NA; j_call: TRBJ1-2; v_call: TRBV28; cdr3_aa: CASSLVDYGYTF; cdr3_nt: TGTGCCAGCAGTTTAGTAGACTATGGCTACACCTTC
clone_size: few; cdr3_length: 14; d_call: TRBD2; j_call: TRBJ2-1; v_call: TRBV20-1; cdr3_aa: CSARDPKAGNEQFF; cdr3_nt: TGCAGTGCTAGAGACCCCAAAGCGGGGAATGAGCAGTTCTTC
clone_size: few; cdr3_length: 17; d_call: NA; j_call: TRBJ2-2; v_call: TRBV7-9; cdr3_aa: CASSLAHSVTNTGELFF; cdr3_nt: TGTGCCAGCAGCTTAGCGCACTCGGTTACGAACACCGGGGAGCTGTTTTTT
clone_size: few; cdr3_length: 15; d_call: TRBD2; j_call: TRBJ2-3; v_call: TRBV5-1; cdr3_aa: CASSPSGDGTDTQYF; cdr3_nt: TGCGCCAGCAGCCCAAGCGGGGACGGTACAGATACGCAGTATTTT
clone_size: few; cdr3_length: 14; d_call: NA; j_call: TRBJ2-3; v_call: TRBV20-1; cdr3_aa: CSARSSPGGDTQYF; cdr3_nt: TGCAGTGCTCGAAGTTCCCCTGGAGGCGATACGCAGTATTTT
clone_size: NA; cdr3_length: 13; d_call: NA; j_call: TRBJ2-7; v_call: TRBV12-3/TRBV12-4; cdr3_aa: CASSFSGDLEQYF; cdr3_nt: TGTGCCAGCAGTTTCAGTGGGGATCTCGAGCAGTACTTC
clone_size: few; cdr3_length: 16; d_call: TRBD1; j_call: TRBJ1-5; v_call: TRBV10-3; cdr3_aa: CAISESGTGRAQPQHF; cdr3_nt: TGTGCCATCAGTGAGTCCGGGACAGGGAGGGCTCAGCCCCAGCATTTT
clone_size: once; cdr3_length: 14; d_call: NA; j_call: TRBJ1-2; v_call: TRBV5-1; cdr3_aa: CASSPGFSSYGYTF; cdr3_nt: TGCGCCAGCAGCCCGGGATTCAGTAGCTATGGCTACACCTTC
clone_size: few; cdr3_length: 14; d_call: NA; j_call: TRBJ1-1; v_call: TRBV3-1; cdr3_aa: CASSQRDSHTEAFF; cdr3_nt: TGTGCCAGCAGCCAACGGGACTCCCACACTGAAGCTTTCTTT
clone_size: few; cdr3_length: 16; d_call: TRBD1; j_call: TRBJ1-4; v_call: TRBV28; cdr3_aa: CASAPQGVGTNEKLFF; cdr3_nt: TGTGCCAGCGCCCCGCAGGGGGTCGGGACTAATGAAAAACTGTTTTTT
clone_size: NA; cdr3_length: 15; d_call: TRBD2; j_call: TRBJ2-7; v_call: TRBV5-1; cdr3_aa: CASRLTSGRIYEQYF; cdr3_nt: TGCGCCAGCAGACTGACTAGCGGGAGGATCTACGAGCAGTACTTC
clone_size: NA; cdr3_length: 12; d_call: NA; j_call: TRBJ1-4; v_call: TRBV20-1; cdr3_aa: CSARDFAEKLFF; cdr3_nt: TGCAGTGCTAGAGATTTCGCCGAAAAACTGTTTTTT
clone_size: NA; cdr3_length: 11; d_call: NA; j_call: TRBJ2-3; v_call: TRBV20-1; cdr3_aa: CSARDKDTQYF; cdr3_nt: TGCAGTGCTAGAGATAAAGATACGCAGTATTTT
clone_size: many; cdr3_length: 12; d_call: TRBD1; j_call: TRBJ2-5; v_call: TRBV29-1; cdr3_aa: CSVAQGAETQYF; cdr3_nt: TGCAGCGTTGCGCAGGGGGCCGAGACCCAGTACTTC
clone_size: NA; cdr3_length: 18; d_call: TRBD2; j_call: TRBJ2-4; v_call: TRBV5-1; cdr3_aa: CASSLAASGSISKNIQYF; cdr3_nt: TGCGCCAGCAGCTTGGCGGCTAGCGGGAGCATATCCAAAAACATTCAGTACTTC
clone_size: NA; cdr3_length: 13; d_call: NA; j_call: TRBJ2-1; v_call: TRBV6-5; cdr3_aa: CASTFSMAGEQFF; cdr3_nt: TGTGCCAGCACCTTCTCTATGGCTGGTGAGCAGTTCTTC
clone_size: NA; cdr3_length: 14; d_call: TRBD1; j_call: TRBJ2-5; v_call: TRBV9; cdr3_aa: CASSEQGNQETQYF; cdr3_nt: TGTGCCAGCAGCGAACAGGGGAATCAAGAGACCCAGTACTTC
clone_size: NA; cdr3_length: 13; d_call: NA; j_call: TRBJ1-2; v_call: TRBV29-1; cdr3_aa: CSVDLNREDGYTF; cdr3_nt: TGCAGCGTTGACTTAAACCGGGAAGATGGCTACACCTTC
clone_size: few; cdr3_length: 11; d_call: NA; j_call: TRBJ2-7; v_call: TRBV6-5; cdr3_aa: CASRRGDEQYF; cdr3_nt: TGTGCCAGCAGGAGAGGGGACGAGCAGTACTTC
clone_size: NA; cdr3_length: 14; d_call: NA; j_call: TRBJ2-5; v_call: TRBV12-3/TRBV12-4; cdr3_aa: CASSFWGLEESQYF; cdr3_nt: TGTGCCAGCAGTTTTTGGGGGCTGGAGGAATCCCAGTACTTC
clone_size: NA; cdr3_length: 15; d_call: TRBD2; j_call: TRBJ2-3; v_call: TRBV20-1; cdr3_aa: CSARDLAGYTDTQYF; cdr3_nt: TGCAGTGCTAGAGATCTAGCGGGGTACACAGATACGCAGTATTTT
clone_size: NA; cdr3_length: 15; d_call: TRBD2; j_call: TRBJ2-7; v_call: TRBV5-1; cdr3_aa: CASSTQAGALYEQYF; cdr3_nt: TGCGCCAGCAGCACCCAAGCGGGAGCTTTATACGAGCAGTACTTC
clone_size: NA; cdr3_length: 12; d_call: NA; j_call: TRBJ2-5; v_call: TRBV7-9; cdr3_aa: CASTQGQETQYF; cdr3_nt: TGTGCCAGCACGCAGGGACAAGAGACCCAGTACTTC
clone_size: NA; cdr3_length: 14; d_call: NA; j_call: TRBJ2-5; v_call: TRBV5-4; cdr3_aa: CASSLGYHQETQYF; cdr3_nt: TGTGCCAGCAGCTTAGGCTACCACCAAGAGACCCAGTACTTC
clone_size: NA; cdr3_length: 17; d_call: NA; j_call: TRBJ2-5; v_call: TRBV5-6; cdr3_aa: CASSFHPPVATQETQYF; cdr3_nt: TGTGCCAGCAGCTTCCACCCGCCCGTAGCGACCCAAGAGACCCAGTACTTC